This passage covers 6 T cell receptor beta chains from one sample sequenced in a study of cytomegalovirus exposure and HLA in healthy donors. The PCR had 60 Vbeta and 13 Jbeta primers. Only in-frame clones appear in the TCRdb table, and some are missing; sequencing was by immunoSEQ multiplex PCR. The sample holds tens of thousands of clones. Sequencing was performed on PBMCs. The origin of the receptors is a male donor in good health and CMV-seronegative.

The chain employs TRBV9 and TRBJ2-3; unclear D gene. Germline V gene sequence: CDR1 SGDLS, CDR2 YYNGEE. The CDR3 has 12 amino acids. The germline V and J ends were trimmed by 4 bases and 6 bases, with 9 bases remaining between them. The CDR3 reads CASSNNPDTQYF. The DNA of the CDR3 is TGTGCCAGCAGCAACAACCCGGATACGCAGTATTTT. The full variable domain, its missing parts supplied by reference TRBV9 and TRBJ2-3, is DSGVTQTPKHLITATGQRVTLRCSPRSGDLSVYWYQQSLDQGLQFLIQYYNGEERAKGNILERFSAQQFPDLHSELNLSSLELGDSALYFCASSNNPDTQYFGPGTRLTVL.

CDR3 bases: TGTGCCAGCAGCACTCGACAGGTGCGTGGCTACACCTTC. Its translation is CASSTRQVRGYTF. The V and J genes are TRBV13 and TRBJ1-2, with a weak D call TRBD1 (6 bases). V lost 5 bases to trimming and J lost 7 bases, with 14 bases between them. Germline CDR1 is PRHDT and CDR2 is FYEKMQ (reference sequence). CDR3 length: 13 residues.

V is TRBV5-4 and J is TRBJ1-1; possibly TRBD1 for D (6 bases). Trimming took off 3 bases at V and 4 bases at J, with 10 bases between the two ends. The V gene's germline CDR1 is SGHNT and CDR2 YYREEE (reference sequence). The CDR3 totals 13 residues. The CDR3 DNA reads TGTGCCAGCAGCTCCACAGGGAGCACTGAAGCTTTCTTT. Protein product: CASSSTGSTEAFF.

For this clone: At one end, the junction sequence differs from germline, possibly due to a read error. J is TRBJ2-1 and V is TRBV9; 11 bases are a match to TRBD2. CDR1 and CDR2 (germline): SGDLS, YYNGEE. This CDR3 is built from 18 residues. The CDR3 DNA sequence: TGTGCCAGCAGCGTGAGCCTAGCGGGGGGTCACTCCGACAATGAGCAGTTCTTC. Its translation is CASSVSLAGGHSDNEQFF.

This sequence joins TRBV29-1 and TRBJ2-7, with D perhaps matching TRBD2 (7 bases). Trimming stripped 6 bases from V and 6 bases from J, with 15 bases between. CDR3 length: 12 amino acids. CDR1 and CDR2 from the germline V gene are SQVTM and ANQGSEA. CDR3 nucleotides: TGCAGCGTCCGAGAGGGGGGGGGCGAGCAGTACTTC. It translates to CSVREGGGEQYF.

The chain has TRBV5-1 and TRBJ1-6; 7 bases map to TRBD1. With V trimmed by 4 bases and J by 4 bases, 11 bases remained unmatched. The CDR3 runs to 17 residues. CDR1 and CDR2 from the germline V gene are SGHRS and YFSETQ. In nucleotides, the CDR3 is TGCGCCAGCAGCCAAGACCCCCTGACAGGGTATAATTCACCCCTCCACTTT. Translating it yields CASSQDPLTGYNSPLHF.